These T cell receptor beta chains were read from a single sample in a study of prognosis after radiotherapy for stage I lung cancer. MiXCR, applied by TCRdb to the multiplex PCR reads, yields one record per CDR3 protein. The sample lists approximately 13,000 distinct CDR3 sequences, around a third occurring once. This sample comprised PBMCs, obtained before or after stereotactic body radiation therapy (not recorded which). The receptors come from a donor over 45 with non-small cell lung cancer. CDR3s include the opening cysteine and the closing phenylalanine or tryptophan. A D gene is named only where the DNA matches it firmly. Size is stated for part of the rows, as once, few or many counts, or as a class when the clone is expanded.

CDR3 protein: CASSLEDTQYF
CDR3 DNA: TGTGCCAGCAGTTTGGAAGATACGCAGTATTTC
D gene: -
J gene: TRBJ2-3
clone size: -
V gene: TRBV27

CDR3 protein: CASSPGQGHQETQYF
CDR3 DNA: TGTGCCAGCAGTCCTGGACAGGGCCACCAAGAGACCCAGTACTTC
D gene: TRBD1
J gene: TRBJ2-5
clone size: many
V gene: TRBV6-1

CDR3 protein: CSARDKVSGYEQYF
CDR3 DNA: TGCAGTGCTAGAGATAAGGTCTCGGGATACGAGCAGTACTTC
D gene: -
J gene: TRBJ2-7
clone size: many
V gene: TRBV20-1

CDR3 protein: CASRALGGGETQYF
CDR3 DNA: TGTGCCAGCAGGGCATTAGGGGGCGGGGAGACCCAGTACTTC
D gene: TRBD1
J gene: TRBJ2-5
clone size: many
V gene: TRBV6-1

CDR3 protein: CASSEQRGDTQYF
CDR3 DNA: TGTGCCAGCAGTGAACAGAGGGGAGATACGCAGTATTTT
D gene: -
J gene: TRBJ2-3
clone size: many
V gene: TRBV6-1

CDR3 protein: CASSLWERTYEQYF
CDR3 DNA: TGCGCCAGCAGCTTGTGGGAGAGGACCTACGAGCAGTACTTC
D gene: -
J gene: TRBJ2-7
clone size: many
V gene: TRBV5-1

CDR3 protein: CSVGDRERSPRANVLTF
CDR3 DNA: TGCAGCGTCGGAGACCGGGAAAGGAGCCCTAGGGCCAACGTCCTGACTTTC
D gene: -
J gene: TRBJ2-6
clone size: few
V gene: TRBV29-1

CDR3 protein: CASSLGPGDTQYF
CDR3 DNA: TGTGCCAGCAGCTTAGGGCCAGGAGACACGCAGTATTTT
D gene: -
J gene: TRBJ2-3
clone size: -
V gene: TRBV11-2

CDR3 protein: CASSELGNTIYF
CDR3 DNA: TGTGCCAGCAGTGAATTGGGAAACACCATATATTTT
D gene: -
J gene: TRBJ1-3
clone size: medium-sized
V gene: TRBV6-1

CDR3 protein: CASKGHRVLLSGNTIYF
CDR3 DNA: TGTGCCAGCAAGGGACACCGCGTTCTCCTCTCTGGAAACACCATATATTTT
D gene: -
J gene: TRBJ1-3
clone size: many
V gene: TRBV28

CDR3 protein: CASSQDQRKQGNQPQHF
CDR3 DNA: TGTGCCAGTAGCCAAGATCAGAGGAAGCAGGGCAATCAGCCCCAGCATTTT
D gene: -
J gene: TRBJ1-5
clone size: -
V gene: TRBV14

CDR3 protein: CSASIRRVLPGEQYF
CDR3 DNA: TGCAGTGCTAGTATCCGGAGGGTCCTTCCCGGAGAGCAGTACTTC
D gene: -
J gene: TRBJ2-7
clone size: many
V gene: TRBV20-1

CDR3 protein: CSARRGNQGRDTQYF
CDR3 DNA: TGCAGTGCTAGAAGGGGGAACCAAGGAAGGGATACGCAGTATTTT
D gene: -
J gene: TRBJ2-3
clone size: many
V gene: TRBV20-1

CDR3 protein: CASSGTGKAISQHF
CDR3 DNA: TGCGCCAGCAGCGGGACAGGGAAAGCAATCAGCCAGCATTTT
D gene: TRBD1
J gene: TRBJ1-5
clone size: -
V gene: TRBV5-1

CDR3 protein: CSVHQGQGVYNEQFF
CDR3 DNA: TGCAGTGTCCACCAGGGACAGGGTGTATACAATGAGCAGTTCTTC
D gene: TRBD1
J gene: TRBJ2-1
clone size: many
V gene: TRBV20-1

CDR3 protein: CASRPTGIRTDTQYF
CDR3 DNA: TGTGCCAGCAGGCCTACCGGGATCCGCACAGATACGCAGTATTTT
D gene: -
J gene: TRBJ2-3
clone size: many
V gene: TRBV7-2

CDR3 protein: CATGGSEAKNIQYF
CDR3 DNA: TGTGCCACAGGAGGGAGTGAAGCCAAAAACATTCAGTACTTC
D gene: -
J gene: TRBJ2-4
clone size: many
V gene: TRBV28

CDR3 protein: CASSPKWAGGTYEQYF
CDR3 DNA: TGTGCCAGCAGCCCTAAGTGGGCGGGAGGTACCTACGAGCAGTACTTC
D gene: TRBD2
J gene: TRBJ2-7
clone size: large
V gene: TRBV13

CDR3 protein: CATSDSGPSYYEQYF
CDR3 DNA: TGTGCCACCAGTGACTCCGGGCCAAGCTACTACGAGCAGTACTTC
D gene: -
J gene: TRBJ2-7
clone size: many
V gene: TRBV24-1

CDR3 protein: CSVKTLPLGAGLGNEQFF
CDR3 DNA: TGCAGCGTTAAAACCCTCCCGTTGGGTGCTGGGCTGGGGAATGAGCAGTTCTTC
D gene: -
J gene: TRBJ2-1
clone size: many
V gene: TRBV29-1

CDR3 protein: CATSRHGLAPEQYF
CDR3 DNA: TGTGCCACCAGTAGACACGGACTAGCTCCCGAGCAGTACTTC
D gene: TRBD2
J gene: TRBJ2-7
clone size: -
V gene: TRBV15

CDR3 protein: CASSLGAGQNNEKLFF
CDR3 DNA: TGCGCCAGCAGCTTGGGGGCGGGACAGAACAATGAAAAACTGTTTTTT
D gene: TRBD1
J gene: TRBJ1-4
clone size: many
V gene: TRBV5-1

CDR3 protein: CASSYSLAGGPRDTQYF
CDR3 DNA: TGTGCCAGCAGTTACTCCCTAGCGGGAGGGCCACGAGATACGCAGTATTTT
D gene: TRBD2
J gene: TRBJ2-3
clone size: many
V gene: TRBV6-8

CDR3 protein: CASSLRQAGSYNEQFF
CDR3 DNA: TGCGCCAGCAGCTTGAGGCAGGCCGGCTCCTACAATGAGCAGTTCTTC
D gene: -
J gene: TRBJ2-1
clone size: medium-sized
V gene: TRBV5-1

CDR3 protein: CSAASKPGLAGEQYF
CDR3 DNA: TGCAGTGCTGCCAGCAAACCGGGACTAGCTGGCGAGCAGTACTTC
D gene: TRBD2
J gene: TRBJ2-7
clone size: many
V gene: TRBV20-1

CDR3 protein: CAVSSGTSGENEQFF
CDR3 DNA: TGTGCCGTCAGCTCCGGGACTAGCGGAGAAAATGAGCAGTTCTTC
D gene: TRBD2
J gene: TRBJ2-1
clone size: -
V gene: TRBV10-3

CDR3 protein: CASSSPPRAARGDTQYF
CDR3 DNA: TGTGCCAGCAGTTCTCCCCCTCGGGCGGCACGTGGAGATACGCAGTATTTT
D gene: -
J gene: TRBJ2-3
clone size: medium-sized
V gene: TRBV27

CDR3 protein: CASSARRIAGTGELFF
CDR3 DNA: TGTGCCAGCAGCGCACGCCGAATAGCGGGGACCGGGGAGCTGTTTTTT
D gene: TRBD2
J gene: TRBJ2-2
clone size: -
V gene: TRBV7-2

CDR3 protein: CASSLDRSGANVLTF
CDR3 DNA: TGTGCCAGCAGTTTGGACAGGTCTGGGGCCAACGTCCTGACTTTC
D gene: TRBD1
J gene: TRBJ2-6
clone size: many
V gene: TRBV6-5

CDR3 protein: CSANRGPGTQYF
CDR3 DNA: TGCAGTGCTAACAGGGGGCCGGGGACCCAGTACTTC
D gene: TRBD1
J gene: TRBJ2-5
clone size: many
V gene: TRBV20-1

CDR3 protein: CAWSHGLGYTF
CDR3 DNA: TGTGCCTGGAGTCACGGACTGGGCTACACCTTC
D gene: -
J gene: TRBJ1-2
clone size: many
V gene: TRBV30

CDR3 protein: CASSPYRDEQYF
CDR3 DNA: TGTGCCAGCAGCCCGTACAGGGACGAGCAGTACTTC
D gene: -
J gene: TRBJ2-7
clone size: many
V gene: TRBV7-8

CDR3 protein: CAMLAGVTSTDTQYF
CDR3 DNA: TGTGCCATGCTAGCGGGGGTGACTAGCACAGATACGCAGTATTTT
D gene: TRBD2
J gene: TRBJ2-3
clone size: -
V gene: TRBV2

CDR3 protein: CASSLFGGANTEAFF
CDR3 DNA: TGCGCCAGCAGCCTCTTTGGGGGGGCGAACACTGAAGCTTTCTTT
D gene: -
J gene: TRBJ1-1
clone size: many
V gene: TRBV5-1

CDR3 protein: CASSFGQGWETQYF
CDR3 DNA: TGTGCCAGCAGCTTTGGACAGGGGTGGGAGACCCAGTACTTC
D gene: TRBD1
J gene: TRBJ2-5
clone size: many
V gene: TRBV7-8

CDR3 protein: CASSLSQYNEQFF
CDR3 DNA: TGTGCCAGCAGTTTAAGTCAGTACAATGAGCAGTTCTTC
D gene: -
J gene: TRBJ2-1
clone size: -
V gene: TRBV27

CDR3 protein: CSARYSGTGVNQPQHF
CDR3 DNA: TGCAGTGCTAGATATTCCGGGACAGGTGTCAATCAGCCCCAGCATTTT
D gene: TRBD1
J gene: TRBJ1-5
clone size: many
V gene: TRBV20-1

CDR3 protein: CASSQETWRGYEQYF
CDR3 DNA: TGTGCCAGCAGCCAAGAAACATGGAGGGGCTACGAGCAGTACTTC
D gene: -
J gene: TRBJ2-7
clone size: -
V gene: TRBV4-2

CDR3 protein: CAFPKRTSGKYQETQYF
CDR3 DNA: TGTGCCTTTCCAAAACGGACTAGCGGCAAGTACCAAGAGACCCAGTACTTC
D gene: TRBD2
J gene: TRBJ2-5
clone size: large
V gene: TRBV11-3

CDR3 protein: CARSDRGRRNEKLFF
CDR3 DNA: TGTGCCCGCAGTGACAGGGGGCGCCGGAATGAAAAACTGTTTTTT
D gene: TRBD1
J gene: TRBJ1-4
clone size: many
V gene: TRBV30

CDR3 protein: CASSFDGSVTDTQYF
CDR3 DNA: TGTGCCAGCAGCTTTGATGGGAGCGTCACAGATACGCAGTATTTT
D gene: -
J gene: TRBJ2-3
clone size: many
V gene: TRBV11-3